What follows are 11 T cell receptor beta chains derived from one specimen sequenced in a study of blood T cell repertoires in COVID-19. TCRdb's table, derived via immunoSEQ multiplex PCR, lists solely in-frame clones and lacks some. The repertoire holds approximately 88,000 clones, about 89% seen once, with 3% to 4.5% in the top ten. What was sequenced was peripheral blood. These receptors came from a woman aged 45-59 years in a cohort sampled during active COVID-19.

The genes are TRBV9 and TRBJ1-1; D call uncertain. The CDR3 spans 13 residues. CDR1 and CDR2 (germline): SGDLS, YYNGEE. V was shortened by 5 bases and J by 3 bases, with 11 bases between the two germline ends. CDR3 sequence reads: CASSGSLDTEAFF. The DNA of the CDR3 is TGTGCCAGCAGTGGGAGTTTGGACACTGAAGCTTTCTTT.

The chain employs TRBV27 and TRBJ1-2, with TRBD1 matching 8 bases. The germline V gene encodes CDR1 MNHEY and CDR2 SMNVEV (reference sequence). Trimming took 3 bases from V and 7 from J; bases not matched to a gene: 7. This CDR3 is 14 amino acids long. The CDR3 nucleotides are TGTGCCAGCAGTTTTTCAGGGGGCGTTGGTGGCTACACCTTC. Translation gives CASSFSGGVGGYTF.

This sequence joins TRBV10-3 and TRBJ1-3; 9 bases are a match to TRBD1. The V gene end was trimmed by 3 bases and the J gene end by 1 base; junction bases not matched to a gene: 4. The CDR3 runs 16 residues. In germline, CDR1 is ENHRY, CDR2 SYGVKD. The DNA for the CDR3 is TGTGCCATCAGTGAACCGGGACAGGGATCTGGAAACACCATATATTTT. Protein product: CAISEPGQGSGNTIYF.

The gene calls are TRBV10-2 and TRBJ2-7; TRBD1 matches 7 bases. Germline trimming cut 8 bases from V and 4 bases from J; bases unmatched to any gene: 8. Germline loops: CDR1 WSHSY, CDR2 SAAADI. This CDR3 region has 13 residues. As DNA, the CDR3 is TGCGCCAGCTATGGAGGCAGGGGGTACGAGCAGTACTTC. Encoded protein: CASYGGRGYEQYF.

The genes are TRBV7-9 and TRBJ1-1, with D perhaps matching TRBD1 (5 bases). The CDR3 covers 14 residues. Trimming pared 5 bases from V and 3 bases from J, leaving 13 bases between. Germline V lookup: CDR1 SEHNR, CDR2 FQNEAQ (reference sequence). The CDR3 region has the DNA TGTGCCAGCAGCCTAACAGGAGTTGACACTGAAGCTTTCTTT. Amino acid sequence: CASSLTGVDTEAFF.

This clone came up once. The rearrangement uses TRBV11-3 and TRBJ1-2; 7 nucleotides line up with TRBD1. This CDR3 spans 18 amino acids. The trim removed 5 bases at V and 3 bases at J, leaving 18 bases unmatched. Germline CDR1 reads SGHNT; CDR2 reads YENEEA. The CDR3 region has the DNA TGTGCCAGCAGCCCAGGTGGTTTCAAGGGACAGCGGGACTATGGCTACACCTTC. This gives the protein CASSPGGFKGQRDYGYTF.

The rearrangement joins TRBV7-9 to TRBJ2-3, with TRBD2 matching 8 bases. This CDR3 comprises 17 residues. Germline CDR1 is SEHNR and CDR2 is FQNEAQ (reference sequence). The V segment lost 6 bases and the J segment 6 bases; nucleotides outside the gene matches: 17. The CDR3 spells CASSAPGGGSVRDTQYF. Here the CDR3 DNA reads TGTGCCAGCAGTGCCCCGGGGGGGGGCTCGGTCAGGGATACGCAGTATTTT.

This chain uses TRBV2 with TRBJ2-5; 8 bases are a match to TRBD2. Losses at the gene ends were 6 bases for V and 3 bases for J; bases not matched to a gene: 6. The CDR3 has 14 amino acids. Germline CDR1 reads SNHLY; CDR2 reads FYNNEI. CDR3 DNA sequence: TGTGCCAGCAGGGAGCGGGAGAGTAAAGAGACCCAGTACTTC. Translating gives CASRERESKETQYF.

The CDR3: CASTLQPGRGAWGETQYF. The CDR3 bases are TGCGCCAGCACCCTGCAACCCGGACGGGGGGCATGGGGAGAGACCCAGTACTTC. The chain uses TRBV4-1 and TRBJ2-5; tentative D call: TRBD2 (7 bases). The germline V gene encodes CDR1 MGHRA and CDR2 YSYEKL. This CDR3 comprises 18 residues. V lost 7 bases and J lost 4, with 28 bases in between.

The rearrangement joins TRBV30 to TRBJ1-5; weak D call: TRBD1 (6 bases). This CDR3 comprises 17 residues. Deletions cut 0 bases from V and 0 bases from J, with 15 bases between. CDR1 and CDR2 from the germline V gene are GTSNPN and SVGIG (reference sequence). CDR3 bases: TGTGCCTGGAGTGTAAATTATGACAGGTATAGCAATCAGCCCCAGCATTTT. Amino acid sequence: CAWSVNYDRYSNQPQHF.

This clone came up once. The chain uses TRBV3-1 (or the pseudogene TRBV3-2) and TRBJ1-1, with D perhaps TRBD1 (5 bases). The CDR3 is 14 residues long. CDR1 is LGHDT, CDR2 YNNKEL, per germline (reference sequence). V lost 3 bases, J lost 1 base, and 9 bases lay in between. Written as DNA, the CDR3 is TGTGCCAGCAGCCATGTAGGGGAGAACACTGAAGCTTTCTTT. As protein: CASSHVGENTEAFF.